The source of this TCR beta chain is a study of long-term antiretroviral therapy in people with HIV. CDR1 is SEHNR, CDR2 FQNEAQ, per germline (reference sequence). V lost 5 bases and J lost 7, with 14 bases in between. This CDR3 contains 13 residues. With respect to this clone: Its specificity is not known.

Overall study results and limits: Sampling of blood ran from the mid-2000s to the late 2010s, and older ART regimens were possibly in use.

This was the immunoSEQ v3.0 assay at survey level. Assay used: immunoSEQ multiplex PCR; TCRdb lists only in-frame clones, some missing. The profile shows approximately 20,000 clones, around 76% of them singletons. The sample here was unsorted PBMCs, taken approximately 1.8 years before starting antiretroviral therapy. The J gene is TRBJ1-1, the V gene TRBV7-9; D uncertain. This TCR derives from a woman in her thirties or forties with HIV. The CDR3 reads CASSPPFLVEAFF. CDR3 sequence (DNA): TGTGCCAGCAGCCCCCCGTTCCTAGTTGAAGCTTTCTTT.